The 6 T cell receptor beta chains presented below share a single source sample, sequenced in a study of identical twins. TCRdb processed the 5' RACE reads anew with MiXCR; each CDR3 protein has one entry. This sample has a few hundred thousand distinct CDR3 sequences, with about 9% found just once. These data were also filed under a second study, of yellow fever vaccine responses in identical twins.

Sequencing input: CD8+ T cells sorted from blood. These receptors originate from a woman in her late teens or twenties in good health.

This clonotype was counted a few times. This sequence joins TRBV4-2 and TRBJ2-2, with D unresolved. Trimming took off 3 bases at V and 6 bases at J, with 17 bases between the two ends. From germline, CDR1 is LGHNA and CDR2 YNFKEQ. The CDR3 consists of 16 residues. The CDR3 nucleotides read TGTGCCAGCAGCCACGAGAGAGCTTCTTGGGCCGGGGAGCTGTTTTTT. Protein: CASSHERASWAGELFF.

This clonotype came up a few times. V is TRBV12-3 or TRBV12-4 and J is TRBJ2-3; TRBD1 matches at 8 bases. CDR3 length: 13 residues. V lost 7 bases to trimming and J lost 5 bases; unmatched junction nucleotides: 5. CDR3 amino acids: CASTDRGQDTQYF. CDR3 sequence (DNA): TGTGCCAGCACCGACAGGGGTCAAGATACGCAGTATTTT.

The V call is TRBV20-1, the J call TRBJ2-7; no clear D gene. This CDR3 is 15 amino acids long. The ends were cut back, 2 bases at V and 2 bases at J, with 16 bases in the middle. In germline, CDR1 is DFQATT, CDR2 SNEGSKA (reference sequence). The CDR3, as DNA: TGCAGTGCTAGACCCCTGACGACGGTTACCTACGAGCAGTACTTC. It is translated as CSARPLTTVTYEQYF.

This clonotype was seen only a few times. The chain carries TRBV6-5 and TRBJ1-4, with 8 bases fitting TRBD1. Trimming took 4 bases from V and 8 from J; bases not matched to a gene: 6. CDR1 is MNHEY, CDR2 SVGAGI, per germline. This CDR3 has 14 amino acids. CDR3 protein: CASSSQGEPEKLFF. As DNA, the CDR3 is TGTGCCAGCAGTTCACAGGGGGAGCCCGAAAAACTGTTTTTT.

V usage is TRBV6-2 or TRBV6-3 and J usage is TRBJ2-4; 7 nucleotides match TRBD1. The germline V gene has CDR1 MNHEY and CDR2 SVGEGT. With V trimmed by 1 base and J by 0 bases, 6 bases remained unmatched. This CDR3 contains 17 residues. The CDR3 coding sequence is TGTGCCAGCAGTTACTGGACAGGCCCTCTAGCCAAAAACATTCAGTACTTC. It yields the protein CASSYWTGPLAKNIQYF.

There are a few counts of this clonotype. Germline is not matched at one junction end, which may reflect a read error. The rearrangement joins TRBV7-7 to TRBJ2-5, with 9 bases fitting TRBD2. The germline V gene has CDR1 SSHAT and CDR2 FNYEAQ (reference sequence). The CDR3 length is 14 residues. Here the CDR3 DNA reads TGTGCTAGCAGCCCGACTAGCGGACAAGAGACCCAGTACTTC. It translates to CASSPTSGQETQYF.